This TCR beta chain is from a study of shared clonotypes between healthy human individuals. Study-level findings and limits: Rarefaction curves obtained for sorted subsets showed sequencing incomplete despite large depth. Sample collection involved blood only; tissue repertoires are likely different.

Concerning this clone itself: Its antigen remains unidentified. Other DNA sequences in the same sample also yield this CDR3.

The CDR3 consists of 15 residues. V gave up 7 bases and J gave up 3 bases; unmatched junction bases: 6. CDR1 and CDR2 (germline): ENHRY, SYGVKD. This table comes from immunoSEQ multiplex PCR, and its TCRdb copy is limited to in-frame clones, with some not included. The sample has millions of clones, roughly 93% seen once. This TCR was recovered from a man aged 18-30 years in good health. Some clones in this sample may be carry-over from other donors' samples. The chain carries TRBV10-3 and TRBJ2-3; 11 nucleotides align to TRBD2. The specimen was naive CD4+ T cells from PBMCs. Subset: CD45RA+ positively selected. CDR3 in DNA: TGTGCCATCACTGGAACTAGCGGGAGTACAGATACGCAGTATTTT. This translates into CAITGTSGSTDTQYF.